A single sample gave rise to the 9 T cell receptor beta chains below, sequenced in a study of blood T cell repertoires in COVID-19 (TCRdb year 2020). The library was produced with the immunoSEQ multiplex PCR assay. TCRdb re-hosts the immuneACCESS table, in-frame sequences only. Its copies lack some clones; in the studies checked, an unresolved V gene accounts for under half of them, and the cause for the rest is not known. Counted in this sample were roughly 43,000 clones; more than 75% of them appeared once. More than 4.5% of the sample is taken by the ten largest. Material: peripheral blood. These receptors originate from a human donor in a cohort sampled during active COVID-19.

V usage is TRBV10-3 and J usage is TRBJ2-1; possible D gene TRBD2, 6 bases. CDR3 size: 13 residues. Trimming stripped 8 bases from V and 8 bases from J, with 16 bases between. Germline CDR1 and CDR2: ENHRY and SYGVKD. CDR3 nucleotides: TGTGCCATCCATGACGGGAGCATCTATGAGCAGTTCTTC. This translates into CAIHDGSIYEQFF.

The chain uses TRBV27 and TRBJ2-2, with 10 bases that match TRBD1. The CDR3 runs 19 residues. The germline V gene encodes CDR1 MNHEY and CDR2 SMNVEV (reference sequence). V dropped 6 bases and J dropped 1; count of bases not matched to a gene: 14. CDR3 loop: CASSHPRTGGLGNTGELFF. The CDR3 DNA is TGTGCCAGCAGCCACCCTCGGACAGGGGGGTTGGGGAACACCGGGGAGCTGTTTTTT.

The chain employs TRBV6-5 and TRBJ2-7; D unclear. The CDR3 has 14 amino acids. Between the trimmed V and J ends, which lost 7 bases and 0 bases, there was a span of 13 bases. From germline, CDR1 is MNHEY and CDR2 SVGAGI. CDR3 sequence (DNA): TGTGCCAGCACAGCGCACGGAAGCTCCTACGAGCAGTACTTC. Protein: CASTAHGSSYEQYF.

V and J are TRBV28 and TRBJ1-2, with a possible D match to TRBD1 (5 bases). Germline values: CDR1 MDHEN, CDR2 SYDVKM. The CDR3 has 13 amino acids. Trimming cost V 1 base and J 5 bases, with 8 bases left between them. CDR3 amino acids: CASSLLGAYGYTF. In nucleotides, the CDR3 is TGTGCCAGCAGTTTATTAGGGGCGTATGGCTACACCTTC.

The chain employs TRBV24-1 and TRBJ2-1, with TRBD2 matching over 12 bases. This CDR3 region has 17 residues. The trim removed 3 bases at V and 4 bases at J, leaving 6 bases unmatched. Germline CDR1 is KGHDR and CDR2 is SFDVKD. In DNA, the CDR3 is TGTGCCACCAGTGATCCCGGGACTAGCGGGTTATACAATGAGCAGTTCTTC. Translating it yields CATSDPGTSGLYNEQFF.

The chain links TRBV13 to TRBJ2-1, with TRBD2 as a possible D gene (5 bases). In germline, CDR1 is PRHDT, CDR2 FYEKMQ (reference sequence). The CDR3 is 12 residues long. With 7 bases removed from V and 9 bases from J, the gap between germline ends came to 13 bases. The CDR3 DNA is TGTGCCAGCAATTATAGGGAGACTGAGCAGTTCTTC. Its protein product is CASNYRETEQFF.

CDR3 in DNA: TGTGCCAGCAGCCAAGTAAGTACTAGCGGCCCCTACGAGCAGTACTTC. As protein: CASSQVSTSGPYEQYF. The chain carries TRBV3-1 (or the pseudogene TRBV3-2) and TRBJ2-7; 8 bases map to TRBD2. Trimming removed 1 base from V and 2 bases from J; junction bases left unmatched: 7. Germline CDR1 and CDR2: LGHDT and YNNKEL (reference sequence). The CDR3 covers 16 residues.

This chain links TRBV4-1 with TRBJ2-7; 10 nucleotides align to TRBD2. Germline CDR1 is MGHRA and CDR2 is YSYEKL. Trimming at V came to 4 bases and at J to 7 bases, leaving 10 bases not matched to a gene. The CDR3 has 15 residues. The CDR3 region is CASSPSQAGGYEQYF. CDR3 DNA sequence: TGCGCCAGCAGCCCTTCACAAGCGGGAGGGTATGAGCAGTACTTC.

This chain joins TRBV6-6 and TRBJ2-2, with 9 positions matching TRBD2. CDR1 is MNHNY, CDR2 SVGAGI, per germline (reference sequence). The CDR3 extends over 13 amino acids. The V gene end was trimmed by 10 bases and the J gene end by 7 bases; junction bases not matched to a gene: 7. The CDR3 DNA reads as TGTGCCACCAATAGCGGGAGCGGCGGGGAGCTGTTTTTT. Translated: CATNSGSGGELFF.